A single sample gave rise to the 18 T cell receptor beta chains below, sequenced in a study of human CD8 memory T cell subsets (dated by TCRdb to 2020 to 2021). The reads were generated on a NextSeq 550. A Human TCR Profiling Kit was used to prepare UMI-labeled 5' RACE TCRbeta libraries. TCRdb reprocessed the reads, so every CDR3 protein sequence counts as one entry and DNA is not shown. The sample table holds thousands of distinct CDR3 sequences. The top ten hold roughly 25% of the sample. Sequencing was done on a sample of CD8+ stem-like memory T cells (TSCM and TCM) sorted from PBMCs. What the cell subset or site label conveys for this sample: stem-like memory CD8 T cells (TSTEM), CCR7+ PD-1- TIGIT-. These receptors were taken from a human donor in good health.

V is TRBV5-6 and J is TRBJ2-7; TCRdb returns TRBD1, unconfirmable since there is no DNA. CDR1 SGHDT and CDR2 YYEEEE come from the germline V gene. There are 12 residues in the CDR3. CDR3 residues: CASSLFLGEQYF. The full variable domain, with the rest looked up from reference TRBV5-6 and TRBJ2-7, is DAGVTQSPTHLIKTRGQQVTLRCSPKSGHDTVSWYQQALGQGPQFIFQYYEEEERQRGNFPDRFSGHQFPNYSSELNVNALLLGDSALYLCASSLFLGEQYFGPGTRLTVT.

The chain combines TRBV5-1 with TRBJ2-7; the TRBD1 assignment by TCRdb is unverifiable without DNA. Per germline, CDR1 SGHRS and CDR2 YFSETQ. The CDR3 runs 14 residues. This chain's CDR3 is CASSSAGQGYEQYF.

The V gene is TRBV10-2, the J gene TRBJ2-7. Germline V CDR1 and CDR2: WSHSY, SAAADI. The CDR3 totals 12 residues. The CDR3 is CASSESGLEQYF.

The V and J genes are TRBV7-9 and TRBJ2-1. Germline CDR1 is SEHNR and CDR2 is FQNEAQ (reference sequence). The CDR3 has 12 amino acids. This CDR3 reads CASSLWSDEQFF.

This chain connects TRBV20-1 to TRBJ2-3. The CDR3 covers 14 residues. The germline V gene has CDR1 DFQATT and CDR2 SNEGSKA (reference sequence). The CDR3: CRGQGCSSTDTQYF.

This rearrangement joins TRBV9 to TRBJ2-7; TCRdb's D gene call, TRBD2, goes unchecked for lack of DNA. Germline V gives CDR1 SGDLS, CDR2 YYNGEE. The CDR3 consists of 19 residues. This CDR3 is CASSAPRGTSGRSGYEQYF.

V gene TRBV27 combines with J gene TRBJ2-7; as DNA is missing, the TRBD1 call by TCRdb cannot be tested. In germline, CDR1 is MNHEY, CDR2 SMNVEV (reference sequence). This CDR3 contains 13 residues. Here the CDR3 reads CASSLGTAYEQYF.

CDR3 region: CASSLWLAGDRAPYEQYF. The chain is built from TRBV5-5 and TRBJ2-7; the TCRdb D gene call, TRBD2, has no DNA to confirm it. CDR1 is SGHKS and CDR2 is YYEKEE in the germline V gene (reference sequence). The CDR3 totals 18 residues. Filled out from reference TRBV5-5 and TRBJ2-7, the complete variable domain reads DAGVTQSPTHLIKTRGQQVTLRCSPISGHKSVSWYQQVLGQGPQFIFQYYEKEERGRGNFPDRFSARQFPNYSSELNVNALLLGDSALYLCASSLWLAGDRAPYEQYFGPGTRLTVT.

This sequence joins TRBV5-4 and TRBJ2-1; TCRdb's D call, TRBD1, is unchecked because there is no DNA. Germline CDR1 and CDR2: SGHNT and YYREEE (reference sequence). The length of the CDR3 is 14 residues. Here the CDR3 reads CASSWRAGYNEQFF.

This rearrangement joins TRBV3-1 to TRBJ2-4; lacking DNA, the TRBD1 call made by TCRdb goes unchecked. The CDR3 spans 13 residues. The germline V gene has CDR1 LGHDT and CDR2 YNNKEL (reference sequence). This CDR3 reads CASSPSGGSIQYF. The whole variable domain, remainder taken from reference TRBV3-1 and TRBJ2-4, is DTAVSQTPKYLVTQMGNDKSIKCEQNLGHDTMYWYKQDSKKFLKIMFSYNNKELIINETVPNRFSPKSPDKAHLNLHINSLELGDSAVYFCASSPSGGSIQYFGAGTRLSVL.

The V call is TRBV7-9, the J call TRBJ2-7; TCRdb designates TRBD2, a call that cannot be tested without DNA. The CDR3 runs to 15 residues. Germline loops: CDR1 SEHNR, CDR2 FQNEAQ (reference sequence). Here the CDR3 reads CASSSRDYPFYEQYF.

The rearrangement links TRBV7-8 to TRBJ2-1; with no DNA, the TCRdb D assignment of TRBD1 cannot be verified. CDR3 length equals 16 residues. Germline V gene lookup returns CDR1 SGHVS and CDR2 FQNEAQ. CDR3: CASSLGGTGAYNEQFF.

This sequence joins TRBV11-2 and TRBJ2-5. The CDR3 sequence is 11 residues long. Germline assignment: CDR1 SGHAT and CDR2 FQNNGV. The CDR3: CASSSPETQYF.

This chain uses TRBV5-6 with TRBJ2-2; TCRdb's D call of TRBD1 is untestable without DNA. This CDR3 region has 16 residues. Germline CDR1 reads SGHDT; CDR2 reads YYEEEE. CDR3 protein: CASSSTPGGATGELFF.

This clonotype registers medium-sized by frequency. The chain joins TRBV12-3 or TRBV12-4 to TRBJ2-7; the TCRdb D gene call, TRBD1, has no DNA to confirm it. The CDR3 spans 16 residues. The CDR3 sequence: CASSLASSGPLYEQYF.

V gene TRBV5-6 combines with J gene TRBJ1-1; the D call from TCRdb, TRBD1, cannot be confirmed without DNA. The CDR3 is 13 amino acids. Germline-derived CDR1 and CDR2 are SGHDT and YYEEEE. CDR3 sequence: CASSLRGPRGAFF.

CDR3 protein: CASSELLYNEQFF. The rearrangement links TRBV25-1 to TRBJ2-1. Germline V gene sequence: CDR1 MGHDK, CDR2 SYGVNS. CDR3 length: 13 residues.

J is TRBJ2-5 and V is TRBV7-9; TCRdb gives TRBD1 as the D gene, but with no DNA this cannot be confirmed. The CDR3 runs to 15 residues. Germline loops: CDR1 SEHNR, CDR2 FQNEAQ (reference sequence). The CDR3 here is CASSLQGVWRETQYF.